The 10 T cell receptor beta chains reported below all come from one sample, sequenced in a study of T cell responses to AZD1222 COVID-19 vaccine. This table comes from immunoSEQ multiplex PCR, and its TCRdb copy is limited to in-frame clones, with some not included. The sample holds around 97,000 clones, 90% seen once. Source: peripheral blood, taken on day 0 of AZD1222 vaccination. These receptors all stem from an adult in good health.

This CDR3 reads CATSLNNIWAGYTF. The CDR3, as DNA: TGTGCCACCAGCCTCAATAACATTTGGGCTGGCTACACCTTC. This chain joins TRBV15 and TRBJ1-2; the D is unclear. This CDR3 spans 14 amino acids. Germline V CDR1 and CDR2: LNHNV, YYDKDF (reference sequence). Trimming removed 5 bases at V and 7 bases at J, with 17 bases between.

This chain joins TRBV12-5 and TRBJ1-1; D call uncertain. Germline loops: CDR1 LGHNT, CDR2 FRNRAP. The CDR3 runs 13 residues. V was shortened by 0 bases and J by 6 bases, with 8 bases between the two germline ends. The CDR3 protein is CASGLVGRAEAFF. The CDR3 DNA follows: TGTGCTAGTGGTTTGGTAGGGCGAGCTGAAGCTTTCTTT.

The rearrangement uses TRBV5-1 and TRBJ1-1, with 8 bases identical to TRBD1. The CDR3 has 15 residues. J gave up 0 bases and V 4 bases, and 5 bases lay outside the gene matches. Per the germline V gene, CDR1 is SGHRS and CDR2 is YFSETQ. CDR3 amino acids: CASSPSTGVNTEAFF. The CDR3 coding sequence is TGCGCCAGCAGCCCGTCGACAGGGGTGAACACTGAAGCTTTCTTT.

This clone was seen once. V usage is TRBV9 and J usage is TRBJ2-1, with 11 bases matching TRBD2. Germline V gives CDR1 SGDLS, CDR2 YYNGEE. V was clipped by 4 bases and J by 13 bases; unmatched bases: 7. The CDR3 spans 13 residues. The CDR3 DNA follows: TGTGCCAGCAGCCCAACTACTAGCGGGGGTCAGTTCTTC. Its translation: CASSPTTSGGQFF. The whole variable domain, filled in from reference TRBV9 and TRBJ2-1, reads DSGVTQTPKHLITATGQRVTLRCSPRSGDLSVYWYQQSLDQGLQFLIQYYNGEERAKGNILERFSAQQFPDLHSELNLSSLELGDSALYFCASSPTTSGGQFFGPGTRLTVL.

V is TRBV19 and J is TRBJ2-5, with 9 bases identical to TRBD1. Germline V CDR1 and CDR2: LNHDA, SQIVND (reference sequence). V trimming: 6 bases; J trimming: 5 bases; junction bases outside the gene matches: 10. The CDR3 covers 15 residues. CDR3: CASRRLGQGSETQYF. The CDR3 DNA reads TGTGCCAGTAGGAGATTGGGACAGGGCTCGGAGACCCAGTACTTC.

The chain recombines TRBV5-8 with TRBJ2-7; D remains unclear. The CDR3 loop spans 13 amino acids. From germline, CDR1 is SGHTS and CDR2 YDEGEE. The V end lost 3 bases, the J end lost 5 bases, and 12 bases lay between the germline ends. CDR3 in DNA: TGTGCCAGCAGCTCGTGGGGTATAGACGAGCAGTACTTC. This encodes CASSSWGIDEQYF.

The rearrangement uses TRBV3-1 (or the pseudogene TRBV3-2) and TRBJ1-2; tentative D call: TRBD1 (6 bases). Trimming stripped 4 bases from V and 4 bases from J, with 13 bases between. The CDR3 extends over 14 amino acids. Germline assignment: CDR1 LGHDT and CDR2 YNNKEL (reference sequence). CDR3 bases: TGTGCCAGCAGCCCCCCGGGACAAGTCTATGGCTACACCTTC. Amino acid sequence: CASSPPGQVYGYTF.

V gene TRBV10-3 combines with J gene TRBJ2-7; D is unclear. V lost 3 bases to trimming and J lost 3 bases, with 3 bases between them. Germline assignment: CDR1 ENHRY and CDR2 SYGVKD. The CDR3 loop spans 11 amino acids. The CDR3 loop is CAISDVYEQYF. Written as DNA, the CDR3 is TGTGCCATCAGTGACGTCTACGAGCAGTACTTC.

CDR3 nucleotides: TGTGCCAGCAGCTTAGGTGGGACGGATGAAAAACTGTTTTTT. The encoded protein is CASSLGGTDEKLFF. The chain has TRBV7-2 and TRBJ1-4, with D maybe TRBD1 (5 bases). This CDR3 has 14 amino acids. Trimming removed 1 base from V and 6 bases from J, with 9 bases in between. Germline V gene data show CDR1 as SGHTA and CDR2 as FQGNSA.

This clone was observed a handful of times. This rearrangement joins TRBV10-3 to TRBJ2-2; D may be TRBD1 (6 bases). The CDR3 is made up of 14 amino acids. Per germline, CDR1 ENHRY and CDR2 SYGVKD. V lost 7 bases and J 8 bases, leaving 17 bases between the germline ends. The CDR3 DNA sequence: TGTGCCATCAAGGACAGCCAAGCGGTGGGGGAGCTGTTTTTT. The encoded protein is CAIKDSQAVGELFF.